This T cell receptor beta chain was sequenced during a study of graft-versus-host responses after intestinal transplantation. About the research overall: Recipients underwent multivisceral, liver-intestinal, or isolated intestinal transplants. After anti-thymocyte globulin induction, recipients took tacrolimus and steroids for 2 to 3 years.

CDR1 is MNHEY, CDR2 SMNVEV, per germline (reference sequence). The CDR3 spans 14 residues. Trimming removed 6 bases from V and 4 bases from J; junction bases left unmatched: 7. Profiled with immunoSEQ multiplex PCR; TCRdb holds only in-frame clones, not every one. The table lists 90,000 to 130,000 clones, roughly 93% of them singletons. Turning to this clone: What it recognizes is unknown.

The input for sequencing was unstimulated CD8+ T cells sorted from spleen or lymph node cells, taken before transplant. V and J are TRBV27 and TRBJ2-7, with 9 bases that match TRBD1. The receptor was isolated from a human donor who was the organ donor for an intestinal transplant. The CDR3 DNA sequence: TGTGCCAGCAGCATGGGGACAGGGCATTACGAGCAGTACTTC. The encoded protein is CASSMGTGHYEQYF.